One sample yielded the 2 T cell receptor beta chains listed below, sequenced in a study of blood T cell repertoires in COVID-19. Clones were sequenced by immunoSEQ multiplex PCR, and TCRdb holds only the in-frame ones, with some missing. Among approximately 260,000 clones listed, around nine tenths were seen once. Sequenced input: PBMCs or T cells enriched from blood (not recorded which). Source of these receptors: a woman between 18 and 29 years old who had recovered from COVID-19.

This clone has only one observation. This chain uses TRBV27 with TRBJ1-2; no clear D. CDR1 and CDR2 (germline): MNHEY, SMNVEV (reference sequence). The CDR3 has 12 residues. V dropped 5 bases and J dropped 2 bases, with 6 bases sitting between them. The CDR3 spells CASSAQNYGYTF. DNA for the CDR3: TGTGCCAGCAGTGCCCAGAACTATGGCTACACCTTC.

The rearrangement uses TRBV5-1 and TRBJ1-1, with D perhaps matching TRBD1 (6 bases). The CDR3 covers 15 residues. Per the germline V gene, CDR1 is SGHRS and CDR2 is YFSETQ. Trimming cost V 3 bases and J 1 base, with 13 bases left between them. The CDR3 is CASSSRRTENTEAFF. As DNA, the CDR3 is TGCGCCAGCAGCTCCCGTCGGACAGAGAACACTGAAGCTTTCTTT.